This T cell receptor beta chain was sequenced for a study of cytomegalovirus exposure and HLA in healthy donors. Overall study results and limits: A later analysis reportedly identified an Asian-associated ancestry cluster as carrying fewer N-insertions than the roughly 720-donor mean.

This CDR3 is built from 14 residues. The germline V and J ends were trimmed by 6 bases and 4 bases, with 13 bases remaining between them. Germline V CDR1 and CDR2: LNHDA, SQIVND (reference sequence). For this clone: Antigen unknown.

60 Vbeta and 13 Jbeta primers were used in PCR. The table came from immunoSEQ multiplex PCR; TCRdb's copy has only in-frame clones and leaves some out. The profile shows 100,000 to 150,000 clones, 80% of them singletons. This clonotype was obtained from a man between 25 and 39 years old in good health and CMV-seropositive. The chain joins TRBV19 to TRBJ1-3; D is unresolved. Sample: PBMCs. DNA for the CDR3: TGTGCCAGTAGAACCTTGGCCACGGGAAACACCATATATTTT. This sequence encodes CASRTLATGNTIYF. Looking up the rest from reference TRBV19 and TRBJ1-3 gives the full variable domain: DGGITQSPKYLFRKEGQNVTLSCEQNLNHDAMYWYRQDPGQGLRLIYYSQIVNDFQKGDIAEGYSVSREKKESFPLTVTSAQKNPTAFYLCASRTLATGNTIYFGEGSWLTVV.